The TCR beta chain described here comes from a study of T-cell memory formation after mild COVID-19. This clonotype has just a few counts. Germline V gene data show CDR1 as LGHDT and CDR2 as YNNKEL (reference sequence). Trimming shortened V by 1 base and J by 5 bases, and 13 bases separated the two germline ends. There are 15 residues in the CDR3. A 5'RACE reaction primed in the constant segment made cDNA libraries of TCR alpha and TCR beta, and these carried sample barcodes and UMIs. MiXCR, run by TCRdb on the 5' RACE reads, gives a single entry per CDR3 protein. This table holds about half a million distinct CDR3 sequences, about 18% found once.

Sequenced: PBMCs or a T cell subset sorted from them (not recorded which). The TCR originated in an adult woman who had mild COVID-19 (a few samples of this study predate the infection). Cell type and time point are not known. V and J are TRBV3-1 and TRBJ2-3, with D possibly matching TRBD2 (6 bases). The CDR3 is CASSQVTGSEDTQYF. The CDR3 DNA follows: TGTGCCAGCAGCCAAGTCACCGGGAGCGAAGATACGCAGTATTTT.